Listed below are T cell receptor beta chains from one sample, sequenced in a study of radiotherapy plus CTLA-4 blockade in lung cancer. Profiling relied on immunoSEQ multiplex PCR, and the TCRdb table lists in-frame clones only, not all of them. This table has approximately 80,000 clones, 78% appearing once. Sequenced here: peripheral blood, sampled from a patient treated with radiotherapy plus ipilimumab. Receptor source: a human donor with non-small cell lung cancer whose response to radiotherapy plus ipilimumab could not be evaluated. Some clones in this sample may be carry-over from other donors' samples. Both conserved end residues are trimmed from each CDR3.

ASSPSAPGGNQPQH	TRBV7-9	TRBJ1-5
ASSEIIPGGETQY	TRBV10-1	TRBJ2-5
ASSTRTGGETQY	TRBV9	TRBJ2-5
ASSPRPRTGYTDTQY	TRBV4-3	TRBJ2-3
ASSPIQGARANYGYT	TRBV5-6	TRBJ1-2
ASSQGGRAPF	TRBV4-3	TRBJ1-1
ASGFGGEKLF	TRBV6-1	TRBJ1-4
ASSAGQAYGYT	TRBV5-5	TRBJ1-2
ATAPGTGDTEAF	TRBV5-1	TRBJ1-1
ASSLLWRGVPNEQF	TRBV5-6	TRBJ2-1
ASSFTGSTEAF	TRBV5-5	TRBJ1-1
AWGQGPYEQY	TRBV30	TRBJ2-7
ASSLTRVNTEAF	TRBV27	TRBJ1-1
ARKRAYNEQF	TRBV6-5	TRBJ2-1
ASSFRDRGIPGEAF	TRBV28	TRBJ1-1
ASSQDSLSYEQY	TRBV4-3	TRBJ2-7
ATSGRDTNEKLF	TRBV15	TRBJ1-4
ASSINPQNYNEQF	TRBV11-2	TRBJ2-1
ASSLAGAVTGGRWETQY	TRBV7-9	TRBJ2-5
ASRGTGRGYSPLH	TRBV28	TRBJ1-6
ASSSGLAGVYNEQF	TRBV7-2	TRBJ2-1
ASTLDAYEQY	TRBV7-9	TRBJ2-7
ASSLIGRLSYEQY	TRBV7-2	TRBJ2-7
ASSPGILYGYT	TRBV6-5	TRBJ1-2
ASSLLAGGDTDTQY	TRBV7-3	TRBJ2-3
ASSPSSGGYEQY	TRBV7-7	TRBJ2-7
ASSLGGLTGTEAF	TRBV5-6	TRBJ1-1
ASSRGLARHEQY	TRBV6-5	TRBJ2-7
ASSPYLDRRSTDTQY	TRBV7-9	TRBJ2-3
AWSGDWSTEAF	TRBV5-5	TRBJ1-1
ASSRGQGGRETQY	TRBV7-9	TRBJ2-5
ASSDATSGGATDTQY	TRBV6-4	TRBJ2-3
ASSWGKGDNQPQH	TRBV19	TRBJ1-5
ASSPGGEGRSGYT	TRBV5-1	TRBJ1-2
ATAFDRRNTEAF	TRBV10-3	TRBJ1-1
ASSQFPIIQETQY	TRBV4-1	TRBJ2-5
ASRRGTGNTGELF	TRBV2	TRBJ2-2
ASSYSAGLEQY	TRBV6-5	.
ASTLLAGGTDTQY	TRBV7-8	TRBJ2-3
ASSPDRERTEAF	TRBV7-2	TRBJ1-1
ASSQDSAGGEGYT	TRBV4-2	TRBJ1-2
ASTLRTQGSPLH	TRBV27	TRBJ1-6
ASSLAGGADNEQF	TRBV9	TRBJ2-1
ASSPQGRWPDTQY	TRBV28	TRBJ2-3
ASSRQGDDGKLF	TRBV6-6	TRBJ1-4
ASSSGTSGREF	TRBV7-3	TRBJ2-1
ASSKRGGETDTQY	TRBV4-3	TRBJ2-3
ASSLGPRTSGGPTYEQY	TRBV5-5	TRBJ2-7
ASSFSGEVGGANVLT	TRBV5-1	TRBJ2-6
ASSPGTAAYNEQF	TRBV18	TRBJ2-1
ASSSGANNYGYT	TRBV5-1	TRBJ1-2
ASKDRADTQY	TRBV6-4	TRBJ2-3
ASSPYQGAAETQY	TRBV7-6	TRBJ2-5
ASSQDWQQGAFYGYT	TRBV4-2	TRBJ1-2
ASGTGYTEAF	TRBV12-5	TRBJ1-1